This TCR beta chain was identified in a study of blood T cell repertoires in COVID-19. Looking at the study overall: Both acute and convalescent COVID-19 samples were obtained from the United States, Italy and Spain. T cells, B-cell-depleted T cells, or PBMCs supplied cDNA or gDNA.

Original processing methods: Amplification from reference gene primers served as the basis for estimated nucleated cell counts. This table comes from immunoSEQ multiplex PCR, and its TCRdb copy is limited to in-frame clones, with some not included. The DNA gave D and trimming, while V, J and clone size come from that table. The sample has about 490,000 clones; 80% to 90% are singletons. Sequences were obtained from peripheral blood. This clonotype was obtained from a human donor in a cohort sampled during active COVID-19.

For the CDR3, the DNA is TGTGCCAGCAGTGATCTCGCGGGAACTTTATACAATGAGCAGTTCTTC. Its translation: CASSDLAGTLYNEQFF. V and J are TRBV25-1 and TRBJ2-1; a weak D match, TRBD2 (6 bases). This CDR3 spans 16 amino acids. The germline V gene encodes CDR1 MGHDK and CDR2 SYGVNS. Trimming stripped 3 bases from V and 4 bases from J, with 16 bases between.